The 24 T cell receptor beta chains in this list originate from one sample, sequenced in a study of blood T cells in healthy people across ages. With a J-beta primer mix and a sample-barcoded 5' primer, a second PCR ran about 7 to 11 cycles. In TCRdb, the 5' RACE reads were re-called with MiXCR into one record per CDR3 protein. The sample shows about 640,000 distinct CDR3 sequences, roughly 50% of them seen only once. Material: blood. These TCRs come from a man in his 60s in good health.

The CDR3 region is CATSDWTGEKETQYF. For the CDR3, the DNA is TGTGCCACCAGTGATTGGACAGGGGAAAAAGAGACCCAGTACTTC. The V and J genes are TRBV24-1 and TRBJ2-5, with TRBD1 matching 9 bases. This CDR3 contains 15 residues. Unmatched junction bases numbered 3, after V lost 2 bases and J lost 3 bases. Germline V lookup: CDR1 KGHDR, CDR2 SFDVKD.

The genes are TRBV20-1 and TRBJ2-5; TRBD1 agrees at 8 bases. Trimming cost V 5 bases and J 7 bases; bases outside gene matches: 12. The CDR3 contains 14 residues. The germline V gene encodes CDR1 DFQATT and CDR2 SNEGSKA (reference sequence). The CDR3 nucleotides are TGCAGTGCTCTCGAGGACAGGGTGTTCGGGACCCAGTACTTC. Protein sequence: CSALEDRVFGTQYF.

This chain links TRBV7-2 with TRBJ2-1; no clear D gene. The CDR3 sequence is 11 residues long. V lost 7 bases, J lost 10 bases, and 11 bases lay in between. Germline CDR1 is SGHTA and CDR2 is FQGNSA. CDR3 protein: CTSKSAGEQFF. The CDR3 nucleotides read TGTACCAGCAAGTCCGCCGGGGAGCAGTTCTTC.

This chain uses TRBV20-1 with TRBJ1-5; no reliable D call. The CDR3 consists of 14 residues. V was pared by 3 bases and J by 6 bases, with 15 bases between. CDR1 is DFQATT and CDR2 is SNEGSKA in the germline V gene (reference sequence). The CDR3 loop reads CSASHGLAGQPQHF. CDR3 nucleotides: TGCAGTGCTAGCCACGGTTTAGCAGGTCAGCCCCAGCATTTT.

The chain has TRBV15 and TRBJ1-5, with 11 bases aligning to TRBD1. Germline CDR1 is LNHNV and CDR2 is YYDKDF (reference sequence). J gave up 7 bases and V 4 bases, and 9 bases lay outside the gene matches. This CDR3 region has 16 residues. The DNA of the CDR3 is TGTGCCACCAGCAATCGAGGGACAGGGGGTGGCCAGCCCCAGCATTTT. Protein product: CATSNRGTGGGQPQHF.

The V call is TRBV4-1, the J call TRBJ2-3, with 10 bases fitting TRBD2. In germline, CDR1 is MGHRA, CDR2 YSYEKL. The CDR3 is 16 residues long. After removal of 3 bases from V and 6 bases from J, the junction contained 9 bases not matched to a gene. CDR3: CASSHALAGAEDTQYF. In DNA, the CDR3 is TGCGCCAGCAGCCACGCCCTAGCGGGGGCGGAGGATACGCAGTATTTT.

Turning to this clonotype: The junction does not match germline at one end; this may be a read error. The chain has TRBV2 and TRBJ2-7; D ambiguous. Germline V lookup: CDR1 SNHLY, CDR2 FYNNEI. The CDR3 totals 13 residues. CDR3 DNA: TGTGCCAGCAGTGGAATTGAATACTACGAGCGGTACTTC. It specifies CASSGIEYYERYF.

The chain joins TRBV20-1 to TRBJ1-5, with D uncertain. Per germline, CDR1 DFQATT and CDR2 SNEGSKA (reference sequence). The CDR3 consists of 12 residues. With 3 bases removed from V and 2 bases from J, the gap between germline ends came to 5 bases. CDR3 loop: CSASQGNQPQHF. CDR3 DNA: TGCAGTGCTAGCCAGGGCAATCAGCCCCAGCATTTT.

This rearrangement joins TRBV6-6 to TRBJ1-2, with a weak D call TRBD1 (5 bases). The CDR3 runs 12 residues. CDR1 is MNHNY, CDR2 SVGAGI, per germline (reference sequence). The V and J ends lost 5 bases and 9 bases respectively, with 13 bases between them. CDR3 DNA sequence: TGTGCCAGCAGTCCCGCCGGGGGAAGCTACACCTTC. Its protein product is CASSPAGGSYTF.

This chain connects TRBV15 to TRBJ2-1, with 10 nucleotides matching TRBD2. CDR3 length: 14 residues. Germline CDR1 and CDR2: LNHNV and YYDKDF (reference sequence). J lost 7 bases, V lost 6 bases, and 6 bases had no gene match. This CDR3 is CATRSSGGGNEQFF. The CDR3 DNA sequence: TGTGCCACCAGGTCAAGCGGGGGGGGGAATGAGCAGTTCTTC.

The V gene is TRBV6-5, the J gene TRBJ2-7; 9 positions agree with TRBD1. Germline V gives CDR1 MNHEY, CDR2 SVGAGI. The V and J ends lost 6 bases and 0 bases, in that order; junction bases with no gene match: 6. This CDR3 contains 15 residues. The CDR3 nucleotides read TGTGCCAGCAGAAAACAGGGGGCCCTCTCCTACGAGCAGTACTTC. Amino acids: CASRKQGALSYEQYF.

The CDR3 nucleotides are TGTGCCAGCAGTGTACAGGGGGCGAGCCCACAAGAGACCCAGTACTTC. It specifies CASSVQGASPQETQYF. The rearrangement joins TRBV6-5 to TRBJ2-5; 9 positions agree with TRBD1. J was trimmed by 2 bases and V by 5 bases; bases with no gene match: 9. The length of the CDR3 is 16 residues. Germline CDR1 reads MNHEY; CDR2 reads SVGAGI.

The rearrangement links TRBV9 to TRBJ1-2, with D unclear. The V gene's germline CDR1 is SGDLS and CDR2 YYNGEE. The ends were cut back, 4 bases at V and 2 bases at J, with 15 bases in the middle. The CDR3 length is 15 residues. CDR3: CASSPTGELNYGYTF. The CDR3 DNA reads TGTGCCAGCAGCCCAACGGGAGAACTGAACTATGGCTACACCTTC. Full variable domain (missing parts from reference TRBV9 and TRBJ1-2): DSGVTQTPKHLITATGQRVTLRCSPRSGDLSVYWYQQSLDQGLQFLIQYYNGEERAKGNILERFSAQQFPDLHSELNLSSLELGDSALYFCASSPTGELNYGYTFGSGTRLTVV.

The chain uses TRBV7-2 and TRBJ2-7, with 7 positions matching TRBD1. CDR1 and CDR2 from the germline V gene are SGHTA and FQGNSA. The CDR3 extends over 13 amino acids. With V trimmed by 6 bases and J by 2 bases, 4 bases remained unmatched. The CDR3 sequence is CASRRQGPYEQYF. In DNA, the CDR3 is TGTGCCAGCAGGAGACAGGGCCCCTACGAGCAGTACTTC.

The chain has TRBV5-1 and TRBJ1-2, with D unclear. The V gene's germline CDR1 is SGHRS and CDR2 YFSETQ. V lost 0 bases, J lost 5 bases, and 8 bases lay in between. This CDR3 contains 13 residues. The CDR3: CASSLGQVYGYTF. The CDR3 bases are TGCGCCAGCAGCTTGGGTCAGGTATATGGCTACACCTTC.

The chain couples TRBV2 to TRBJ1-6; 10 nucleotides line up with TRBD1. With V trimmed by 4 bases and J by 5 bases, 2 bases remained unmatched. Germline CDR1 and CDR2: SNHLY and FYNNEI. The CDR3 is 15 residues long. This CDR3 reads CASSGTGGNNSPLHF. The CDR3 region has the DNA TGTGCCAGCAGTGGGACAGGGGGTAATAATTCACCCCTCCACTTT.

The V gene is TRBV7-9, the J gene TRBJ1-2, with unresolved D. The germline V and J ends were trimmed by 5 bases and 5 bases, with 15 bases remaining between them. Germline lookup yields CDR1 SEHNR and CDR2 FQNEAQ (reference sequence). The CDR3 contains 14 residues. The CDR3 loop reads CASSVGGIEYGYTF. Written as DNA, the CDR3 is TGTGCCAGCAGCGTGGGCGGAATTGAATATGGCTACACCTTC.

The chain recombines TRBV9 with TRBJ2-1, with 9 bases that match TRBD1. The CDR3 spans 16 residues. The germline V gene encodes CDR1 SGDLS and CDR2 YYNGEE. The V and J ends lost 0 bases and 8 bases, in that order; junction bases with no gene match: 9. The CDR3 loop is CASSVVVTGGLDEQFF. The CDR3 DNA is TGTGCCAGCAGCGTAGTTGTGACAGGGGGTTTGGATGAGCAGTTCTTC.

This clonotype has more than one count but fewer than ten. The J gene is TRBJ2-3, the V gene TRBV5-5, with a tentative D call TRBD2 (6 bases). The germline V gene encodes CDR1 SGHKS and CDR2 YYEKEE (reference sequence). The CDR3 is made up of 13 amino acids. The V end lost 3 bases, the J end lost 7 bases, and 12 bases lay between the germline ends. The CDR3 loop reads CASSSGGENTQYF. The CDR3 region has the DNA TGTGCCAGCAGCTCTGGCGGGGAAAATACGCAGTATTTT.

As to this clonotype: One junction end does not reproduce the germline sequence, and a read error may be involved. The gene calls are TRBV20-1 and TRBJ1-1, with TRBD1 as a possible D gene (5 bases). Germline values: CDR1 DFQATT, CDR2 SNEGSKA (reference sequence). The CDR3 length is 13 residues. The CDR3 loop is CSAVPGAGSEAFF. The CDR3 bases are TGCAGTGCTGTACCCGGGGCTGGATCTGAGGCTTTCTTT.

This clonotype was seen only a few times. V usage is TRBV7-2 and J usage is TRBJ2-1, with 9 bases aligning to TRBD2. Germline-derived CDR1 and CDR2 are SGHTA and FQGNSA. V lost 5 bases and J lost 2; bases outside the gene matches: 4. The CDR3 spans 15 residues. CDR3 sequence: CASSESSGAYNEQFF. The CDR3 region has the DNA TGTGCCAGCAGCGAATCTAGCGGGGCCTACAATGAGCAGTTCTTC.

The chain links TRBV12-3 or TRBV12-4 to TRBJ1-5; D not resolved. V was clipped by 1 base and J by 7 bases, with 8 bases between them. This CDR3 contains 13 residues. For the CDR3, the DNA is TGTGCCAGCAGTTTAGGGGGTGAGCAGCCCCAGCATTTT. It encodes CASSLGGEQPQHF.

This clonotype was found a few times. This chain joins TRBV5-1 and TRBJ2-1; TRBD1 matches at 7 bases. Trimming at V came to 4 bases and at J to 8 bases, leaving 6 bases not matched to a gene. The CDR3 is 13 residues long. Germline CDR1 is SGHRS and CDR2 is YFSETQ. In DNA, the CDR3 is TGCGCCAGCAGCAGACAGGGTTTCGATGAGCAGTTCTTC. It specifies CASSRQGFDEQFF.

The sample holds a few counts of this clonotype. The V and J genes are TRBV20-1 and TRBJ2-5; D ambiguous. The V gene lost 0 bases and the J gene lost 1 base, with 12 bases spanning the gap. The CDR3 sequence is 15 residues long. Germline V gene sequence: CDR1 DFQATT, CDR2 SNEGSKA (reference sequence). CDR3 residues: CSARDPRPGQETQYF. As DNA, the CDR3 is TGCAGTGCTAGAGATCCCAGGCCCGGCCAAGAGACCCAGTACTTC.